Shown below are 11 T cell receptor beta chains from a single sample sequenced in a study. One entry per CDR3 protein, called by TCRdb with MiXCR from the 5' RACE reads. The table has about 46,000 distinct CDR3 sequences, 25% to 30% seen once; the top ten hold about 2.2%. The sample taken for sequencing was naive CD4+ T cells sorted from blood. Subset indicated: naive CD4+ T cells, CD4+CD45RA+CD25-. Receptors were obtained from a female donor with breast cancer.

This clonotype was counted only a few times. The rearrangement uses TRBV6-2 or TRBV6-3 and TRBJ2-7, with 11 positions matching TRBD2. This CDR3 has 15 residues. Losses at the gene ends were 6 bases for V and 3 bases for J; bases not matched to a gene: 7. The germline CDR1 and CDR2 sequences are MNHEY and SVGEGT. CDR3 nucleotide sequence: TGTGCCAGCAGGAGACTAGCGGGACGCATCTACGAGCAGTACTTC. Amino acids: CASRRLAGRIYEQYF.

This clonotype occurred many times. The rearrangement uses TRBV20-1 and TRBJ1-6, with D tentatively TRBD1 (6 bases). The ends were cut back, 0 bases at V and 7 bases at J, with 7 bases in the middle. The CDR3 is 13 amino acids. From germline, CDR1 is DFQATT and CDR2 SNEGSKA (reference sequence). The CDR3 loop reads CSARDTGNSPLHF. In DNA, the CDR3 is TGCAGTGCTAGAGATACAGGGAATTCACCCCTCCACTTT.

The table lists this clonotype with a few counts. The rearrangement uses TRBV4-1 and TRBJ2-4, with 9 nucleotides matching TRBD1. Losses at the gene ends were 4 bases for V and 0 bases for J; bases not matched to a gene: 13. Germline assignment: CDR1 MGHRA and CDR2 YSYEKL. The CDR3 is 19 amino acids. CDR3 region: CASSPTRDRVPIAKNIQYF. CDR3 nucleotide sequence: TGCGCCAGCAGCCCGACCCGGGACAGGGTTCCAATAGCCAAAAACATTCAGTACTTC.

The chain has TRBV29-1 and TRBJ2-5, with 8 bases aligning to TRBD1. The germline V gene encodes CDR1 SQVTM and CDR2 ANQGSEA. The V gene end was trimmed by 5 bases and the J gene end by 4 bases; junction bases not matched to a gene: 9. This CDR3 has 14 residues. In nucleotides, the CDR3 is TGCAGCGTTCCGGTACAGGGGGTCGGAGAGACCCAGTACTTC. Encoded protein: CSVPVQGVGETQYF.

This clonotype was seen ten or more times. This chain uses TRBV7-2 with TRBJ2-2; D may be TRBD1 or TRBD2 (5 bases each). This CDR3 spans 14 amino acids. Germline CDR1 reads SGHTA; CDR2 reads FQGNSA. The V end was cut by 1 base, the J end by 4 bases, with 7 bases between. The CDR3 protein is CASSLGGFTGELFF. The CDR3 coding sequence is TGTGCCAGCAGCTTAGGGGGGTTCACCGGGGAGCTGTTTTTT.

Only a few counts were recorded for this clonotype. The chain uses TRBV29-1 and TRBJ2-1; TRBD1 aligns across 7 bases. CDR1 and CDR2 (germline): SQVTM, ANQGSEA. The CDR3 has 15 amino acids. The ends lost 8 bases at V and 6 bases at J; junction bases unmatched: 16. This chain's CDR3 is CSSTRRYRGGNEQFF. CDR3 sequence (DNA): TGCAGCTCCACCCGAAGGTACAGGGGTGGCAATGAGCAGTTCTTC.

In its sample, this clonotype was seen many times. The CDR3 loop is CASSITDTQYF. The CDR3 region has the DNA TGTGCCAGCAGTATTACAGATACGCAGTATTTT. The chain carries TRBV12-3 or TRBV12-4 and TRBJ2-3; D is unresolved. The V end was cut by 5 bases, the J end by 3 bases, with 3 bases between. This CDR3 spans 11 amino acids.

This clonotype occurred many times. V gene TRBV6-5 combines with J gene TRBJ2-7; maybe TRBD2 (5 bases). The CDR3 is 13 amino acids. Looked up from germline, CDR1 is MNHEY and CDR2 is SVGAGI. The germline V and J ends were trimmed by 7 bases and 2 bases, with 12 bases remaining between them. This chain's CDR3 is CASTPPGTYEQYF. The CDR3 nucleotides read TGTGCCAGCACCCCTCCCGGGACCTACGAGCAGTACTTC.

This clonotype was counted ten times or more. The chain links TRBV20-1 to TRBJ2-5; the match to TRBD2 covers 10 bases. Germline CDR1 reads DFQATT; CDR2 reads SNEGSKA (reference sequence). The CDR3 contains 14 residues. V gave up 2 bases and J gave up 6 bases; unmatched junction bases: 6. The CDR3 DNA follows: TGCAGTGCTAGATCGGGACTAGCGTTGAAGACCCAGTACTTC. Residues: CSARSGLALKTQYF.

This clonotype was observed a few times. V usage is TRBV6-5 and J usage is TRBJ1-6, with D possibly being TRBD1 (5 bases). The CDR3 consists of 13 residues. V gave up 4 bases and J gave up 7 bases, with 8 bases separating them. Germline V gene data show CDR1 as MNHEY and CDR2 as SVGAGI. The CDR3 region has the DNA TGTGCCAGCAGTTGGCAGGGAAATTCACCCCTCCACTTT. Translated, it gives CASSWQGNSPLHF.

In this sample, this clonotype turned up a few times. The CDR3 DNA follows: TGCGCCAGCAGCTTAGCGGGAGTGGCAGATACGCAGTATTTT. This sequence encodes CASSLAGVADTQYF. The rearrangement joins TRBV4-1 to TRBJ2-3, with 9 positions matching TRBD2. V dropped 5 bases and J dropped 4; count of bases not matched to a gene: 4. Germline V gene lookup returns CDR1 MGHRA and CDR2 YSYEKL. The CDR3 contains 14 residues.